This T cell receptor beta chain is from a study of blood T cell repertoires in COVID-19. The overall study: Specimens from acute and convalescent COVID-19 originated in the United States, Italy and Spain. In each case, the material was cDNA or gDNA derived from T cells, B-cell-depleted T cells, or PBMCs.

Original handling: The authors estimated nucleated cell counts from reference gene primer amplification. Assay used: immunoSEQ multiplex PCR; TCRdb lists only in-frame clones, some missing. That table is the source of V, J and clone size, and D and trimming were worked out from the DNA. Among about 36,000 clones listed, around four fifths were seen once. This clone has only one observation. V was shortened by 2 bases and J by 3 bases, with 13 bases between the two germline ends. The CDR3 runs to 15 residues. Germline assignment: CDR1 MGHDK and CDR2 SYGVNS. This receptor was identified in a human donor in a cohort sampled during active COVID-19. V is TRBV25-1 and J is TRBJ1-2; D gene uncertain. The sequenced sample was peripheral blood. This CDR3 is CASSEGPGSYYGYTF. The CDR3 nucleotides read TGTGCCAGCAGTGAAGGTCCAGGCTCCTACTATGGCTACACCTTC.